The next 27 T cell receptor beta chains were all read from a single sample in a study of CD8 T cells in Susac syndrome. RNA in amounts of roughly 0.5 to 1 ug was reverse transcribed with random hexamers. TCRdb re-called the immunoSEQ multiplex PCR reads with MiXCR, one entry per CDR3 protein. Of 110,000 to 150,000 distinct CDR3 sequences listed, 94% are singletons. The specimen was CD8+ T cells from PBMCs. Receptors were obtained from a human donor in good health.

The chain uses TRBV29-1 and TRBJ2-7; D unclear. Germline lookup yields CDR1 SQVTM and CDR2 ANQGSEA. V was cut by 5 bases and J by 3 bases, with 8 bases left in between. CDR3 size: 11 residues. CDR3 sequence reads: CSVRVIYEQYF. The CDR3 DNA sequence: TGCAGCGTTAGGGTCATCTACGAGCAGTACTTC.

The chain employs TRBV30 and TRBJ1-2, with D unresolved. CDR3 length: 10 amino acids. In germline, CDR1 is GTSNPN, CDR2 SVGIG (reference sequence). V was cut by 7 bases and J by 6 bases, with 9 bases left in between. DNA of the CDR3: TGTGCCTCCGATCAAGATGGCTACACCTTC. The encoded protein is CASDQDGYTF.

This rearrangement joins TRBV19 to TRBJ1-5; D is perhaps TRBD1 (6 bases). This CDR3 has 13 residues. Germline assignment: CDR1 LNHDA and CDR2 SQIVND (reference sequence). V was clipped by 5 bases and J by 6 bases, with 11 bases between them. DNA of the CDR3: TGTGCCAGTAGTTGGGGGGCAGCTCAGCCCCAGCATTTT. The encoded protein is CASSWGAAQPQHF.

The sample holds one count of this clonotype. The chain couples TRBV20-1 to TRBJ2-1; TRBD2 agrees at 8 bases. CDR1 DFQATT and CDR2 SNEGSKA come from the germline V gene (reference sequence). V lost 6 bases, J lost 0 bases, and 7 bases stayed unmatched. This CDR3 is built from 15 residues. Here the CDR3 reads CSARTSGRSYNEQFF. DNA for the CDR3: TGCAGTGCGCGTACTAGCGGACGCTCCTACAATGAGCAGTTCTTC.

In this sample, this clonotype turned up once. The J gene is TRBJ2-1, the V gene TRBV12-3 or TRBV12-4; no definite D call. V gave up 2 bases and J gave up 9 bases, with 8 bases separating them. The CDR3 totals 12 residues. CDR3 nucleotide sequence: TGTGCCAGCAGTTTAAATGTGGGTGAGCAGTTCTTC. It yields the protein CASSLNVGEQFF.

The CDR3, as DNA: TGCGCCAGCAGCCAATGGGAGGGCCCATATGGCTACACCTTC. Its protein is CASSQWEGPYGYTF. V gene TRBV4-3 combines with J gene TRBJ1-2, with D unresolved. V was shortened by 2 bases and J by 5 bases, with 12 bases between the two germline ends. The CDR3 loop spans 14 amino acids. Germline V gives CDR1 LGHNA, CDR2 YSLEER.

The rearrangement joins TRBV29-1 to TRBJ2-3, with TRBD1 as a possible D gene (6 bases). V dropped 6 bases and J dropped 5 bases, with 15 bases sitting between them. This CDR3 spans 13 amino acids. In germline, CDR1 is SQVTM, CDR2 ANQGSEA. Here the CDR3 reads CSVETGSRDTQYF. CDR3 DNA sequence: TGCAGCGTCGAAACAGGGTCCAGAGATACGCAGTATTTT.

The chain joins TRBV12-3 or TRBV12-4 to TRBJ1-2; 7 bases map to TRBD1. The ends lost 4 bases at V and 6 bases at J; junction bases unmatched: 8. This CDR3 is built from 14 residues. The CDR3 is CASSSGQVLHGYTF. The CDR3 DNA reads as TGTGCCAGCAGTTCCGGACAGGTGCTTCATGGCTACACCTTC.

This CDR3 is CASSISGSGNEQFF. As DNA, the CDR3 is TGTGCCAGTAGTATTAGCGGGAGCGGGAATGAGCAGTTCTTC. The V and J genes are TRBV19 and TRBJ2-1; 9 nucleotides agree with TRBD2. The germline V gene has CDR1 LNHDA and CDR2 SQIVND (reference sequence). The CDR3 covers 14 residues. J was trimmed by 7 bases and V by 3 bases; bases with no gene match: 4.

The chain employs TRBV12-3 or TRBV12-4 and TRBJ2-1; 10 bases map to TRBD2. V shed 10 bases, J shed 9 bases, and the junction held 9 bases outside the gene matches. This CDR3 spans 13 amino acids. The CDR3 nucleotides are TGTGCCACAGGGGAGGGACTAGCGTTTGAGCAGTTCTTC. Its translation is CATGEGLAFEQFF.

The rearrangement joins TRBV30 to TRBJ2-1, with 9 bases that match TRBD1. The CDR3 extends over 14 amino acids. J was trimmed by 5 bases and V by 4 bases; bases with no gene match: 6. The germline V gene has CDR1 GTSNPN and CDR2 SVGIG (reference sequence). The CDR3 sequence: CAWNPTGGNNEQFF. For the CDR3, the DNA is TGTGCCTGGAATCCGACAGGGGGGAACAATGAGCAGTTCTTC.

The chain has TRBV29-1 and TRBJ1-1, with D uncertain. Deletions cut 4 bases from V and 9 bases from J, with 12 bases between. This CDR3 region has 11 residues. Germline CDR1 and CDR2: SQVTM and ANQGSEA. The CDR3 coding sequence is TGCAGCGTTGCTACAACAGAGAAAGCTTTCTTT. As protein: CSVATTEKAFF.

The chain combines TRBV10-3 with TRBJ2-1, with 10 bases lining up with TRBD2. This CDR3 is built from 15 residues. Germline CDR1 is ENHRY and CDR2 is SYGVKD. V lost 7 bases and J lost 0; bases outside the gene matches: 3. CDR3 bases: TGTGCCATCATGGGGACTAGCGACTCCTACAATGAGCAGTTCTTC. It codes for CAIMGTSDSYNEQFF.

V gene TRBV9 combines with J gene TRBJ2-1; 8 bases map to TRBD2. Trimming at V came to 2 bases and at J to 5 bases, leaving 3 bases not matched to a gene. The CDR3 loop spans 14 amino acids. Germline-derived CDR1 and CDR2 are SGDLS and YYNGEE. CDR3 sequence (DNA): TGTGCCAGCAGCGTCTCGGGAGGGGACAATGAGCAGTTCTTC. Translation: CASSVSGGDNEQFF.

This clonotype appeared a few times. V is TRBV27 and J is TRBJ1-1; no clear D gene. With 3 bases removed from V and 2 bases from J, the gap between germline ends came to 7 bases. Germline-derived CDR1 and CDR2 are MNHEY and SMNVEV (reference sequence). This CDR3 is 13 amino acids long. The CDR3, as DNA: TGTGCCAGCAGTTTGCGAGAAAACACTGAAGCTTTCTTT. It translates to CASSLRENTEAFF.

The genes are TRBV29-1 and TRBJ2-1; D remains unclear. The CDR3 is 14 residues long. V gave up 0 bases and J gave up 14 bases, with 20 bases separating them. Germline V gene sequence: CDR1 SQVTM, CDR2 ANQGSEA. The CDR3 DNA is TGCAGCGTTGAAGATTGGGTGGGTGTTCCCAATGAGTTCTTC. Translating gives CSVEDWVGVPNEFF.

This chain connects TRBV11-2 to TRBJ1-5; tentatively, D is TRBD1 (5 bases). Germline V gene data show CDR1 as SGHAT and CDR2 as FQNNGV. The CDR3 runs to 14 residues. The V end lost 5 bases, the J end lost 7 bases, and 15 bases lay between the germline ends. The DNA of the CDR3 is TGTGCCAGCAGCCCGGGACTCCTGGGGCAGCCCCAGCATTTT. It translates to CASSPGLLGQPQHF.

The J gene is TRBJ2-1, the V gene TRBV7-8; D is uncertain. V was pared by 5 bases and J by 2 bases, with 13 bases between. The length of the CDR3 is 15 residues. Germline V gene sequence: CDR1 SGHVS, CDR2 FQNEAQ. CDR3 residues: CASSPSEGTYNEQFF. As DNA, the CDR3 is TGTGCCAGCAGCCCGTCGGAAGGCACCTACAATGAGCAGTTCTTC.

The chain uses TRBV7-9 and TRBJ2-5; 10 nucleotides line up with TRBD2. Germline CDR1 and CDR2: SEHNR and FQNEAQ (reference sequence). The CDR3 consists of 15 residues. J lost 5 bases, V lost 4 bases, and 7 bases had no gene match. The CDR3 DNA sequence: TGTGCCAGCAGCTCTTCTAGCGGGAGAAAGGAGACCCAGTACTTC. As protein: CASSSSSGRKETQYF.

This clonotype was observed a single time. The J gene is TRBJ2-5, the V gene TRBV7-9, with no clear D. Germline V CDR1 and CDR2: SEHNR, FQNEAQ (reference sequence). Trimming took off 8 bases at V and 0 bases at J, with 7 bases between the two ends. The CDR3 is 12 amino acids. The CDR3: CASQEYQETQYF. DNA for the CDR3: TGTGCCAGCCAGGAGTACCAAGAGACCCAGTACTTC. The whole variable domain, filled in from reference TRBV7-9 and TRBJ2-5, reads DTGVSQNPRHKITKRGQNVTFRCDPISEHNRLYWYRQTLGQGPEFLTYFQNEAQLEKSRLLSDRFSAERPKGSFSTLEIQRTEQGDSAMYLCASQEYQETQYFGPGTRLLVL.

The gene calls are TRBV28 and TRBJ1-1; 7 bases line up with TRBD1. From germline, CDR1 is MDHEN and CDR2 SYDVKM. Trimming at V came to 5 bases and at J to 7 bases, leaving 7 bases not matched to a gene. The CDR3 is 13 amino acids. The CDR3 DNA sequence: TGTGCCAGCAGTCCTTCGCAGGGGGATGAAGCTTTCTTT. It encodes CASSPSQGDEAFF.

This sequence joins TRBV7-9 and TRBJ1-2; D is undetermined. Germline loops: CDR1 SEHNR, CDR2 FQNEAQ (reference sequence). This CDR3 comprises 13 residues. Trimming stripped 3 bases from V and 5 bases from J, with 10 bases between. The CDR3 bases are TGTGCCAGCAGCTTCGGGCAGATATATGGCTACACCTTC. Residues: CASSFGQIYGYTF.

The chain combines TRBV13 with TRBJ2-7; 8 positions match TRBD1. V lost 5 bases to trimming and J lost 3 bases; unmatched junction nucleotides: 9. Germline CDR1 reads PRHDT; CDR2 reads FYEKMQ (reference sequence). The CDR3 runs to 15 residues. As DNA, the CDR3 is TGTGCCAGCAGCACAGGGGGTTTTAGGCGCTACGAGCAGTACTTC. The encoded protein is CASSTGGFRRYEQYF.

This clonotype was picked up one time. The chain couples TRBV27 to TRBJ2-1, with D unclear. The V gene lost 6 bases and the J gene lost 1 base, with 10 bases spanning the gap. Germline CDR1 is MNHEY and CDR2 is SMNVEV (reference sequence). CDR3 length: 14 amino acids. CDR3 bases: TGTGCCAGCAGCGCGTTGGAATCCTACAATGAGCAGTTCTTC. Translated, it gives CASSALESYNEQFF.

V is TRBV27 and J is TRBJ2-7; perhaps D is TRBD1 or TRBD2 (7 bases each). Trimming left V 8 bases short and J 4 bases short, with 18 bases between. The CDR3 sequence is 14 residues long. From germline, CDR1 is MNHEY and CDR2 SMNVEV (reference sequence). In DNA, the CDR3 is TGTGCCAGCTCCCTTGGGACAGCGGGGTACGAGCAGTACTTC. Protein: CASSLGTAGYEQYF.

The J gene is TRBJ2-3, the V gene TRBV5-5; weak D call: TRBD2 (5 bases). The CDR3 has 13 amino acids. Germline values: CDR1 SGHKS, CDR2 YYEKEE (reference sequence). V was cut by 2 bases and J by 13 bases, with 17 bases left in between. CDR3 sequence (DNA): TGTGCCAGCAGCTTTGAGGGTGAAGGAGCGAAGTATTTT. This encodes CASSFEGEGAKYF.

The genes are TRBV29-1 and TRBJ2-1; tentative D call: TRBD2 (5 bases). The CDR3 has 14 amino acids. The V and J ends lost 5 bases and 0 bases respectively, with 11 bases between them. CDR1 is SQVTM, CDR2 ANQGSEA, per germline. CDR3 residues: CSVLLAYSYNEQFF. The DNA of the CDR3 is TGCAGCGTTCTGTTAGCGTACTCCTACAATGAGCAGTTCTTC.